Listed below are T cell receptor beta chains from one sample, sequenced in a study of cytomegalovirus exposure and HLA in healthy donors. Sequencing used immunoSEQ multiplex PCR; TCRdb keeps in-frame clones, though not all of them. The repertoire holds about 160,000 clones, around 88% seen once, with just under 2% in the top ten. Sequences were obtained from PBMCs. Receptor source: a woman aged 18 to 35 in good health and CMV-seronegative. CDR3s include the opening cysteine and the closing phenylalanine or tryptophan. The order of the fields is V gene, J gene, clone size, D gene, CDR3 protein, CDR3 DNA. D genes are given only for firm matches. For some rows the clone size is stated as once, few or many, or as a class when expanded; others skip it.

>TRBV5-1|TRBJ2-7|-|-
CASSLGGGSLPYEQYF
TGCGCCAGCAGCCTGGGCGGCGGTAGCCTTCCCTACGAGCAGTACTTC
>TRBV9|TRBJ2-3|-|-
CASSPISSVGTDTQYF
TGTGCCAGCAGCCCAATTTCTAGCGTTGGCACAGATACGCAGTATTTT
>TRBV9|TRBJ2-5|-|TRBD2
CASSVREGTQYF
TGTGCCAGCAGCGTACGGGAGGGGACCCAGTACTTC
>TRBV7-7|TRBJ2-7|-|TRBD1
CASSPGTGGFYEQYF
TGTGCTAGCAGCCCGGGGACAGGGGGGTTTTACGAGCAGTACTTC
>TRBV5-4|TRBJ2-5|-|-
CASSFSGETQYF
TGTGCCAGCAGCTTTTCGGGAGAGACCCAGTACTTC
>TRBV6-1|TRBJ2-1|-|TRBD1
CASSPGTGVAEQFF
TGTGCCAGCAGCCCCGGGACAGGGGTCGCTGAGCAGTTCTTC
>TRBV15|TRBJ2-7|-|-
CATSRDEGGSSYEQYF
TGTGCCACCAGCAGAGATGAGGGTGGGAGCTCCTACGAGCAGTACTTC
>TRBV28|TRBJ2-6|-|-
CASSSPPGAGANVLTF
TGTGCCAGCAGTTCCCCCCCCGGGGCTGGGGCCAACGTCCTGACTTTC
>TRBV30|TRBJ2-1|-|-
CAWSYGNEQFF
TGTGCCTGGAGTTACGGCAATGAGCAGTTCTTC
>TRBV27|TRBJ1-2|once|TRBD1
CASSPETGSNYGYTF
TGTGCCAGCAGTCCAGAGACAGGGAGTAACTATGGCTACACCTTC
>TRBV5-1|TRBJ2-7|few|TRBD1
CASSSDRVPYEQYF
TGCGCCAGCAGCTCCGACAGGGTTCCCTACGAGCAGTACTTC
>TRBV10-1|TRBJ2-7|-|-
CARVEGQQYF
TGCGCCCGCGTGGAGGGGCAGCAGTACTTC
>TRBV18|TRBJ2-3|-|-
CASSPPSQDTQYF
TGTGCCAGCTCACCACCGTCCCAAGATACGCAGTATTTT
>TRBV28|TRBJ2-7|-|TRBD1
CASSPTDRDHEQYF
TGTGCCAGCAGTCCTACCGACAGGGACCACGAGCAGTACTTC
>TRBV6-5|TRBJ2-1|-|TRBD2
CASSYSASGDNEQFF
TGTGCCAGCAGTTACTCCGCTAGCGGGGACAATGAGCAGTTCTTC
>TRBV7-2|TRBJ2-5|-|TRBD2
CASSLERGSVETQYF
TGTGCCAGCAGCTTAGAGCGGGGGAGTGTAGAGACCCAGTACTTC
>TRBV5-1|TRBJ2-7|-|-
CASSSGGTGIYEQYF
TGCGCCAGCAGCTCCGGCGGGACGGGCATCTACGAGCAGTACTTC
>TRBV19|TRBJ2-7|-|TRBD1
CASALGTGVAIEQYF
TGTGCCAGTGCCCTTGGGACAGGGGTCGCCATCGAGCAGTACTTC
>TRBV15|TRBJ2-4|-|-
CATSRGQASLAKNIQYF
TGTGCCACCAGCAGAGGACAGGCATCTCTAGCCAAAAACATTCAGTACTTC
>TRBV6-1|TRBJ2-3|once|TRBD2
CATVAGGPDTQYF
TGTGCCACCGTAGCGGGAGGGCCAGATACGCAGTATTTT
>TRBV5-1|TRBJ1-5|-|-
CASSLDRRRPRHF
TGCGCCAGCAGCTTGGACCGGCGGAGGCCCCGGCATTTT
>TRBV28|TRBJ2-7|-|-
CAISPRGLTSYEQYF
TGTGCCATCTCCCCGAGGGGACTTACGTCCTACGAGCAGTACTTC
>TRBV30|TRBJ1-4|-|-
CAWTGLREKLFF
TGTGCCTGGACTGGCCTGCGGGAAAAACTGTTTTTT
>TRBV6-6|TRBJ1-5|-|-
CASSYSEGSGQPQHF
TGTGCCAGCAGTTACTCGGAGGGGTCCGGGCAGCCCCAGCATTTT
>TRBV28|TRBJ2-7|-|TRBD2
CASSFTAGVEQYF
TGTGCCAGCAGTTTTACGGCGGGAGTCGAGCAGTACTTC
>TRBV6-1|TRBJ2-7|-|TRBD1
CASGDRLTYEQYF
TGTGCCAGCGGGGACAGGCTCACCTACGAGCAGTACTTC
>TRBV30|TRBJ2-1|-|TRBD2
CAWSVDFLAGAYNEQFF
TGTGCCTGGAGTGTTGATTTTCTAGCGGGGGCCTACAATGAGCAGTTCTTC
>TRBV28|TRBJ2-1|once|TRBD2
CASSSPGLAGLSGYNEQFF
TGTGCCAGCAGTTCCCCGGGACTAGCGGGGTTGTCTGGGTACAATGAGCAGTTCTTC
>TRBV29-1|TRBJ1-3|-|TRBD1
CSVHDRGPGNTIYF
TGCAGCGTTCACGACAGGGGGCCAGGAAACACCATATATTTT
>TRBV5-8|TRBJ1-6|-|TRBD1
CASSPGQGRDNSPLHF
TGTGCCAGCAGCCCAGGACAGGGTAGAGATAATTCACCCCTCCACTTT
>TRBV5-1|TRBJ2-2|once|-
CASRRDTDTGELFF
TGCGCCAGCCGCCGGGACACGGACACCGGGGAGCTGTTTTTT
>TRBV19|TRBJ1-3|once|TRBD1
CASSLGTASGNTIYF
TGTGCCAGTAGCCTCGGGACAGCCTCTGGAAACACCATATATTTT
>TRBV7-2|TRBJ1-1|-|TRBD1
CASSLDPGQGADIGAFF
TGTGCCAGCAGCCTGGACCCGGGACAGGGAGCGGATATAGGAGCTTTCTTT
>TRBV4-2|TRBJ1-4|few|TRBD1
CASSQDTGQGDEKLFF
TGTGCCAGCAGCCAAGATACAGGACAGGGTGATGAAAAACTGTTTTTT
>TRBV5-4|TRBJ2-7|-|TRBD2
CASSLYGGSYEQYF
TGTGCCAGCAGCTTGTATGGCGGGAGCTACGAGCAGTACTTC
>TRBV27|TRBJ2-1|-|TRBD1
CASRNRGNEQFF
TGTGCCAGCAGAAACAGGGGAAATGAGCAGTTCTTC
>TRBV29-1|TRBJ2-7|-|TRBD1
CSVDVVAGGTYEQYF
TGCAGCGTTGATGTCGTGGCAGGGGGCACCTACGAGCAGTACTTC
>TRBV28|TRBJ2-1|-|TRBD1
CASSFVGTGAGEQFF
TGTGCCAGCAGTTTTGTTGGGACAGGGGCGGGTGAGCAGTTCTTC
>TRBV11-2|TRBJ2-1|-|-
CASSRTTGLHEQFF
TGTGCCAGCAGCCGCACGACGGGTCTACATGAGCAGTTCTTC
>TRBV30|TRBJ1-5|once|-
CAWSVWGDSNQPQHF
TGTGCCTGGAGTGTGTGGGGAGATAGCAATCAGCCCCAGCATTTT
>TRBV28|TRBJ2-2|-|TRBD2
CASFKAGGPLNTGELFF
TGTGCCTCGTTTAAAGCGGGAGGGCCGCTTAACACCGGGGAGCTGTTTTTT
>TRBV2|TRBJ2-5|-|TRBD2
CASSTLAVIGLAGVKTQYF
TGTGCCAGCAGTACTCTCGCCGTTATAGGACTAGCGGGAGTGAAGACCCAGTACTTC
>TRBV15|TRBJ1-5|-|-
CATSPPRQPQHF
TGTGCCACCAGTCCTCCCCGGCAGCCCCAGCATTTT
>TRBV5-5|TRBJ2-1|few|-
CASEGEVPFYNEQFF
TGTGCCAGCGAAGGGGAGGTACCGTTCTACAATGAGCAGTTCTTC
>TRBV6-1|TRBJ1-2|once|-
CASSESDYGYTF
TGTGCCAGCAGTGAATCCGACTATGGCTACACCTTC
>TRBV19|TRBJ1-5|-|-
CASSTVRASRQPQHF
TGTGCCAGTAGTACGGTCCGAGCCTCACGTCAGCCCCAGCATTTT
>TRBV5-1|TRBJ2-5|-|-
CASSLVPGGQETQYF
TGCGCCAGCAGCTTGGTCCCTGGAGGTCAAGAGACCCAGTACTTC
>TRBV27|TRBJ1-1|-|-
CASSLTVNTEAFF
TGTGCCAGCAGCCTGACAGTGAACACTGAAGCTTTCTTT
>TRBV7-2|TRBJ1-3|once|-
CASSAGLLSGNTIYF
TGTGCCAGCAGCGCTGGACTTTTGTCGGGAAACACCATATATTTT
>TRBV2|TRBJ2-5|-|-
CASSEEQPMETQYF
TGTGCCAGCAGTGAGGAACAGCCGATGGAGACCCAGTACTTC
>TRBV19|TRBJ2-5|-|TRBD2
CASSIGGASGLETQYF
TGTGCCAGTAGTATCGGGGGGGCTAGCGGTTTGGAGACCCAGTACTTC
>TRBV7-9|TRBJ1-5|-|-
CSSSLGPSNNQPQHF
TGTTCCAGCAGCCTAGGGCCCTCAAACAATCAGCCCCAGCATTTT
>TRBV10-3|TRBJ1-5|few|TRBD1
CAISGQGGQPQHF
TGTGCCATCAGCGGACAGGGCGGCCAGCCCCAGCATTTT
>TRBV2|TRBJ1-2|-|-
CASSEAVGIDGYTF
TGTGCCAGCAGTGAAGCAGTCGGTATCGATGGCTACACCTTC
>TRBV19|TRBJ1-2|-|-
CASSSPGKNYGYTF
TGTGCCAGTAGTAGTCCCGGGAAGAACTATGGCTACACCTTC
>TRBV5-1|TRBJ1-1|-|-
CASSLVQGTTEAFF
TGCGCCAGCAGCTTGGTGCAGGGGACCACTGAAGCTTTCTTT
>TRBV5-1|TRBJ2-3|-|TRBD1
CASSWDRVTDTQYF
TGCGCCAGCAGCTGGGACAGGGTCACAGATACGCAGTATTTT
>TRBV5-1|TRBJ1-4|-|TRBD1
CASSTGGSTNEKLFF
TGCGCCAGTTCGACAGGGGGGTCAACTAATGAAAAACTGTTTTTT
>TRBV19|TRBJ2-5|-|TRBD2
CASSTTSGEETQYF
TGTGCCAGTAGTACGACTAGCGGGGAAGAGACCCAGTACTTC
>TRBV2|TRBJ2-2|-|TRBD2
CASNGLAANTGELFF
TGTGCCAGCAACGGCCTAGCGGCGAACACCGGGGAGCTGTTTTTT